The 12 T cell receptor beta chains given below trace back to one sample, sequenced in a study of OX40 agonist ivuxolimab in advanced cancers. Produced via immunoSEQ multiplex PCR; TCRdb's table is partial and in-frame only. The sample consists of approximately 76,000 clones, approximately 86% of them appearing once. The material was CD4+ or CD8+ T cells sorted from blood, obtained in a trial of the OX40 agonist ivuxolimab. The origin of the receptors is an adult with an advanced solid tumor such as melanoma, head and neck, liver or kidney cancer.

The chain has TRBV27 and TRBJ2-7; 14 bases map to TRBD2. Germline CDR1 MNHEY, CDR2 SMNVEV (reference sequence). This CDR3 is 20 amino acids long. V lost 6 bases and J lost 3; bases outside the gene matches: 19. CDR3 in amino acids: CASSKTTSGRASVTLYEQYF. The CDR3 coding sequence is TGTGCCAGCAGCAAGACGACTAGCGGGAGGGCCAGTGTCACCCTCTACGAGCAGTACTTC.

The CDR3, as DNA: TGTGCCAGCAGCTTAGGAGGCGGGAAAGGGCAGTTCTTC. This gives the protein CASSLGGGKGQFF. The chain is built from TRBV7-2 and TRBJ2-1; maybe TRBD2 (6 bases). In germline, CDR1 is SGHTA, CDR2 FQGNSA. V lost 1 base to trimming and J lost 12 bases, with 13 bases between them. This CDR3 is built from 13 residues.

Here the CDR3 reads CASSRQGAVHEAFF. DNA of the CDR3: TGTGCCAGCAGTCGACAGGGGGCCGTACATGAAGCTTTCTTT. The J gene is TRBJ1-1, the V gene TRBV6-1; 10 positions agree with TRBD1. Looked up from germline, CDR1 is MNHNS and CDR2 is SASEGT. CDR3 length: 14 amino acids. V shed 5 bases and J 7 bases; nucleotides not matched to a gene: 7.

V is TRBV7-4 and J is TRBJ2-3; no clear D. The length of the CDR3 is 17 residues. Per germline, CDR1 SGHVT and CDR2 SQSDAQ. V was shortened by 2 bases and J by 2 bases, with 17 bases between the two germline ends. CDR3 nucleotides: TGTGCCAGCAGCTTAATGAGCAAATTCCCCCACACAGATACGCAGTATTTT. Protein: CASSLMSKFPHTDTQYF.

The V call is TRBV29-1, the J call TRBJ2-1; 9 bases match TRBD1. Germline-derived CDR1 and CDR2 are SQVTM and ANQGSEA. J lost 5 bases, V lost 1 base, and 12 bases had no gene match. There are 17 residues in the CDR3. CDR3 sequence: CSVEAPPRDRVHNEQFF. The CDR3 DNA follows: TGCAGCGTTGAAGCCCCCCCCCGGGACAGGGTCCACAATGAGCAGTTCTTC.

This chain's CDR3 is CASSSDLSIGTDTQYF. The CDR3 region has the DNA TGCGCCAGCAGCTCAGACTTGTCTATAGGAACAGATACGCAGTATTTT. The chain recombines TRBV5-1 with TRBJ2-3, with D uncertain. Germline CDR1 SGHRS, CDR2 YFSETQ. Trimming left V 3 bases short and J 3 bases short, with 17 bases between. This CDR3 contains 16 residues.

As DNA, the CDR3 is TGTGCCAGCTCCGCATCCCTTGGCAACACCATATATTTT. Translating gives CASSASLGNTIYF. This chain connects TRBV2 to TRBJ1-3; no definite D call. The V gene's germline CDR1 is SNHLY and CDR2 FYNNEI. The V and J ends lost 8 bases and 7 bases respectively, with 15 bases between them. The CDR3 has 13 residues. The complete variable domain, with remaining parts taken from reference TRBV2 and TRBJ1-3, reads EPEVTQTPSHQVTQMGQEVILRCVPISNHLYFYWYRQILGQKVEFLVSFYNNEISEKSEIFDDQFSVERPDGSNFTLKIRSTKLEDSAMYFCASSASLGNTIYFGEGSWLTVV.

This clone has just a few counts. This chain uses TRBV29-1 with TRBJ1-2; D may be TRBD1 (6 bases). The CDR3 covers 13 residues. Germline assignment: CDR1 SQVTM and CDR2 ANQGSEA. V gave up 6 bases and J gave up 8 bases, with 19 bases separating them. CDR3 residues: CSVTTDRRIGYTF. The CDR3 DNA is TGCAGCGTGACAACGGACAGACGAATCGGCTACACCTTC.

This clone was observed a single time. The chain employs TRBV5-7 and TRBJ2-2, with D perhaps matching TRBD2 (7 bases). TRBV5-7 is an ORF, with its function uncertain. Trimming pared 0 bases from V and 4 bases from J, leaving 16 bases between. The CDR3 totals 17 residues. CDR3 nucleotides: TGTGCCAGCAGCTTGGGAGGGAGGGGGAATTCCACCGGGGAGCTGTTTTTT. Translated, it gives CASSLGGRGNSTGELFF.

The chain recombines TRBV2 with TRBJ1-3; TRBD1 matches at 7 bases. The V gene's germline CDR1 is SNHLY and CDR2 FYNNEI. The CDR3 is 15 residues long. V lost 7 bases, J lost 2 bases, and 8 bases stayed unmatched. The DNA for the CDR3 is TGTGCCAGCACCCCTACCAGGGGGGCTGGAAACACCATATATTTT. It translates to CASTPTRGAGNTIYF.

The chain is built from TRBV15 and TRBJ1-3; TRBD1 aligns across 7 bases. The length of the CDR3 is 12 residues. CDR1 is LNHNV and CDR2 is YYDKDF in the germline V gene (reference sequence). J was trimmed by 9 bases and V by 3 bases; bases with no gene match: 2. The CDR3: CATSRGQPTIYF. The CDR3 region has the DNA TGTGCCACCAGCAGGGGACAGCCCACCATATATTTT.

The CDR3 loop is CSVRTERKGLATYEQYF. CDR3 DNA: TGCAGCGTGCGGACAGAGCGAAAAGGGCTAGCGACCTACGAGCAGTACTTC. The chain has TRBV29-1 and TRBJ2-7; TRBD1 or TRBD2 may be the D gene (6 bases each). The V end was cut by 6 bases, the J end by 2 bases, with 26 bases between. The CDR3 has 17 amino acids. Germline lookup yields CDR1 SQVTM and CDR2 ANQGSEA.